This is a list of T cell receptor beta chains from one sample in a study of blood T cell repertoires in COVID-19. The repertoire was sequenced with immunoSEQ multiplex PCR; TCRdb's copy has only in-frame clones and lacks some. The repertoire holds roughly 86,000 clones, with more than 75% as singletons. Sequenced: peripheral blood. The source is a man aged 35 to 55 with acute or convalescent COVID-19. The CDR3 runs from the conserved cysteine through the conserved F or W. A D gene is named only where the DNA matches it firmly. Not all rows give a size; the values are once, few, many and, for expanded clones, a class.

V gene,CDR3 length,clone size,D gene,J gene,CDR3 protein,CDR3 DNA
TRBV27,15,-,TRBD2,TRBJ2-1,CASSLGTSGINEQFF,TGTGCCAGCAGTCTGGGGACTAGCGGGATTAATGAGCAGTTCTTC
TRBV6-4,13,-,-,TRBJ2-2,CASSEGSTGELFF,TGTGCCAGCAGTGAGGGGAGCACCGGGGAGCTGTTTTTT
TRBV6-5,16,-,-,TRBJ2-7,CASSYSGHSRGYEQYF,TGTGCCAGCAGTTACTCGGGACACTCAAGGGGCTACGAGCAGTACTTC
TRBV3-1/TRBV3-2,17,-,TRBD1,TRBJ2-1,CASSQGQGFNWNNEQFF,TGTGCCAGCAGCCAAGGACAGGGTTTCAATTGGAACAATGAGCAGTTCTTC
TRBV4-2,17,-,TRBD1,TRBJ1-1,CASSQEGTGRGNTEAFF,TGTGCCAGCAGCCAAGAAGGGACAGGGAGGGGGAACACTGAAGCTTTCTTT
TRBV11-2,16,-,-,TRBJ1-1,CASSLEGSSMNTEAFF,TGTGCCAGCAGCTTAGAGGGCAGCTCCATGAACACTGAAGCTTTCTTT
TRBV7-2,15,-,TRBD2,TRBJ2-7,CASSLGLAFTYEQYF,TGTGCCAGCAGCTTAGGACTAGCGTTTACCTACGAGCAGTACTTC
TRBV14,17,-,TRBD2,TRBJ2-1,CASSLALAGGSVDEQFF,TGTGCCAGCAGCCTCGCCCTAGCGGGAGGGAGTGTAGATGAGCAGTTCTTC
TRBV19,13,-,TRBD1,TRBJ2-3,CASGDRGTDTQYF,TGTGCCAGTGGGGACAGGGGCACAGATACGCAGTATTTT
TRBV29-1,13,-,-,TRBJ1-4,CSVETGTNEKLFF,TGCAGCGTTGAAACAGGGACTAATGAAAAACTGTTTTTT
TRBV5-1,17,-,TRBD2,TRBJ2-7,CASSHTNPGLAGNEQYF,TGCGCCAGCAGCCATACCAATCCGGGACTAGCGGGAAACGAGCAGTACTTC
TRBV30,15,-,TRBD1,TRBJ1-1,CAWSLGGLPNTEAFF,TGTGCCTGGAGTTTAGGGGGCCTTCCGAACACTGAAGCTTTCTTT
TRBV12-1,16,once,-,TRBJ1-3,CASSLPRQHSGNTIYF,TGTGCCAGCAGCCTTCCCCGACAGCACTCTGGAAACACCATATATTTT
TRBV6-5,14,-,-,TRBJ1-6,CASRNRDIESPLHF,TGTGCCAGCAGAAACCGGGACATCGAATCACCCCTCCACTTT
TRBV10-1,15,-,-,TRBJ2-1,CASSENGRQYNEQFF,TGCGCCAGCAGTGAGAACGGGAGACAGTACAATGAGCAGTTCTTC
TRBV6-2/TRBV6-3,13,-,TRBD2,TRBJ2-3,CASTPGGTDTQYF,TGTGCCAGCACCCCGGGGGGTACAGATACGCAGTATTTT
TRBV24-1,15,-,TRBD1,TRBJ2-5,CATSDSRTGQQTQYF,TGTGCCACCAGTGATTCCCGGACAGGGCAGCAGACCCAGTACTTC
TRBV18,16,-,-,TRBJ2-3,CASSPTPGGSTDTQYF,TGTGCCAGCTCACCGACACCAGGTGGGAGCACAGATACGCAGTATTTT
TRBV11-2,12,-,-,TRBJ1-1,CASSLYFTEAFF,TGTGCCAGCAGCTTATACTTCACTGAAGCTTTCTTT
TRBV7-9,14,-,-,TRBJ1-1,CASSLANRHTEAFF,TGTGCCAGCAGCTTAGCGAACAGGCACACTGAAGCTTTCTTT
TRBV19,11,-,-,TRBJ2-7,CASSNRVEQYF,TGTGCCAGTAGTAACAGGGTTGAGCAGTACTTC
TRBV14,16,once,-,TRBJ1-6,CASSQDHSIYNSPLHF,TGTGCCAGCAGCCAAGACCACAGTATCTATAATTCACCCCTCCACTTT
TRBV19,15,once,TRBD1,TRBJ2-3,CASSKGTGDTDTQYF,TGTGCCAGTAGTAAGGGGACAGGGGACACAGATACGCAGTATTTT
TRBV27,17,-,TRBD2,TRBJ2-1,CASSLSAGGYIVREQFF,TGTGCCAGCAGTTTATCTGCGGGAGGGTACATAGTGCGGGAGCAGTTCTTC
TRBV9,15,few,-,TRBJ1-2,CASSPQVDFNYGYTF,TGTGCCAGCAGCCCCCAAGTAGATTTTAACTATGGCTACACCTTC
TRBV25-1,12,-,-,TRBJ2-2,CASLGGERELFF,TGTGCCAGTTTGGGCGGGGAGAGGGAGCTGTTTTTT
TRBV29-1,12,-,-,TRBJ1-1,CSLKTVNTEAFF,TGCAGCTTAAAAACAGTGAACACTGAAGCTTTCTTT
TRBV19,15,once,TRBD1,TRBJ1-5,CASSIKGARNQPQHF,TGTGCCAGTAGTATTAAGGGGGCACGCAATCAGCCCCAGCATTTT
TRBV6-2/TRBV6-3,13,-,-,TRBJ1-2,CASSRGPDYGYTF,TGTGCCAGCAGCCGGGGCCCAGACTATGGCTACACCTTC
TRBV7-8,14,-,TRBD2,TRBJ2-1,CASSVLLAGRGQFF,TGTGCCAGCAGCGTCCTCCTAGCGGGTAGGGGGCAGTTCTTC
TRBV3-1/TRBV3-2,12,-,-,TRBJ1-2,CASSQVQYGYTF,TGTGCCAGCAGCCAAGTTCAATATGGCTACACCTTC